This TCR beta chain was profiled in a study of regulatory T cells in long-lasting Graves disease. Study in general: Graves' patients diagnosed newly had used antithyroid drugs under 3 months. The study's findings and limits: Authors noted too few samples as a limitation.

Arm-PCR with iRepertoire HTBI primers amplified the CDR3 regions for these TCR beta libraries. TCRdb re-derived calls from the multiplex PCR reads in MiXCR, one entry per CDR3 protein. Of hundreds of thousands of distinct CDR3 sequences in the sample, under 20% are singletons; the top ten hold around a sixth. The sample's time point: newly diagnosed GD, antithyroid drugs for less than 3 months. Scientists built the TCR library using RNA that was extracted from PBMCs. Recruitment took place at an endocrinology department in Xi'an, China. There are 15 residues in the CDR3. With 2 bases removed from V and 3 bases from J, the gap between germline ends came to 13 bases. Germline V gene sequence: CDR1 MNHEY, CDR2 SVGAGI. This clonotype has a count of ten or more. Antigen specificity is unknown. These sequences were also reported in another study, on T cells in Graves' hyperthyroidism and ophthalmopathy. This second study says: Most thyroid clonotypes expanded above 0.001 appeared in blood too.

Here the sequenced sample was peripheral blood mononuclear cells (PBMCs), taken at new diagnosis, from a patient treated with antithyroid drugs. The chain uses TRBV6-5 and TRBJ2-5, with D perhaps TRBD1 or TRBD2 (6 bases each). This receptor was identified in a woman aged 30 to 39 with Graves disease. The CDR3 region is CASSYRGEPEETQYF. For the CDR3, the DNA is TGTGCCAGCAGTTACAGGGGGGAGCCAGAAGAGACCCAGTACTTC.